There are many counts of the clone carrying this T cell receptor (beta chain). The antigen remains undetermined. This entry belongs to a study of T cells in Graves' hyperthyroidism and ophthalmopathy. Study results and limitations: Before onset, by a median of around 6.4 months, the model predicted ophthalmopathy.

The TCR beta CDR3 regions underwent amplification using RNA transcripts as the source. When the TCR CDR3 underwent first-round RT-PCR, the HTBI primer set was used. TCRdb redid the calling of the multiplex PCR reads with MiXCR, one entry per CDR3 protein. The data hold about 200,000 distinct CDR3 sequences, with more than 15% observed a single time. This CDR3 region has 13 residues. Trimming shortened V by 4 bases and J by 6 bases, and 13 bases separated the two germline ends. The receptor was derived from a man between 45 and 60 years old with Graves' hyperthyroidism. Material for sequencing was blood. The rearrangement joins TRBV12-3 or TRBV12-4 to TRBJ2-7; perhaps TRBD1 as D (5 bases). The CDR3 spells CASSWGSRSEQYF. The CDR3 coding sequence is TGTGCCAGCAGTTGGGGCAGCAGGTCCGAGCAGTACTTC.